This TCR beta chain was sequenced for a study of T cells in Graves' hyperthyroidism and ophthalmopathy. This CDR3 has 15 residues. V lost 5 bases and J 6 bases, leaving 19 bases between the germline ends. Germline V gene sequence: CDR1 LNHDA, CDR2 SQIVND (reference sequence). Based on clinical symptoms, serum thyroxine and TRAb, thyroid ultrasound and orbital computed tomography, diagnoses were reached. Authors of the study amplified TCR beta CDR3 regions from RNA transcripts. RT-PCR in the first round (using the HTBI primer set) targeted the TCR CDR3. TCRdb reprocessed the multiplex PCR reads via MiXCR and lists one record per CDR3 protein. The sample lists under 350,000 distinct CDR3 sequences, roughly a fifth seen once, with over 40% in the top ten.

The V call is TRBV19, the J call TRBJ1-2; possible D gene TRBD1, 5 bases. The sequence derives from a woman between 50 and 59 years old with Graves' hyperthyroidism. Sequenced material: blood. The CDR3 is CASSLWGRDADGYTF. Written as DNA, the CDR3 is TGTGCCAGTAGTCTCTGGGGCAGGGACGCTGATGGCTACACCTTC.